These 29 T cell receptor beta chains originate from one sample sequenced in a study of OX40 agonist ivuxolimab in advanced cancers. Assay used: immunoSEQ multiplex PCR; TCRdb lists only in-frame clones, some missing. The data show about 56,000 clones, roughly 82% seen once. This sample comprised CD4+ or CD8+ T cells sorted from blood, obtained in a trial of the OX40 agonist ivuxolimab. All receptors come from an adult with an advanced solid tumor such as melanoma, head and neck, liver or kidney cancer.

The rearrangement joins TRBV11-2 to TRBJ2-5, with D perhaps given as TRBD1 or TRBD2 (5 bases each). CDR1 is SGHAT, CDR2 FQNNGV, per germline. The V end lost 1 base, the J end lost 6 bases, and 9 bases lay between the germline ends. This CDR3 is 13 amino acids long. The CDR3 region has the DNA TGTGCCAGCAGCTTAGCCGGGGCACAGACCCAGTACTTC. Translation: CASSLAGAQTQYF.

The chain recombines TRBV27 with TRBJ1-1; D perhaps matches TRBD1 (5 bases). The CDR3 has 13 residues. Germline assignment: CDR1 MNHEY and CDR2 SMNVEV (reference sequence). V lost 4 bases and J 5 bases, leaving 11 bases between the germline ends. The chain's CDR3 is CASSYPGQTEAFF. In nucleotides, the CDR3 is TGTGCCAGCAGTTATCCGGGGCAGACTGAAGCTTTCTTT.

The chain employs TRBV10-2 and TRBJ2-7, with D possibly called TRBD1 or TRBD2 (6 bases each). Germline CDR1 reads WSHSY; CDR2 reads SAAADI. The CDR3 totals 15 residues. The V end lost 2 bases, the J end lost 3 bases, and 14 bases lay between the germline ends. CDR3 residues: CASSEVGGRFYEQYF. As DNA, the CDR3 is TGCGCCAGCAGTGAGGTCGGGGGCCGCTTCTACGAGCAGTACTTC.

This chain joins TRBV5-1 and TRBJ2-5; D gene unclear. Trimming stripped 2 bases from V and 5 bases from J, with 7 bases between. This CDR3 has 12 amino acids. The V gene's germline CDR1 is SGHRS and CDR2 YFSETQ. This CDR3 reads CASSFPRETQYF. CDR3 nucleotides: TGCGCCAGCAGCTTCCCTCGCGAGACCCAGTACTTC.

In its sample, this clone was seen once. The chain joins TRBV7-2 to TRBJ1-2; D not certain. This CDR3 has 14 residues. Germline CDR1 reads SGHTA; CDR2 reads FQGNSA. V lost 4 bases, J lost 4 bases, and 13 bases lay in between. The CDR3 region is CASSSIQETYGYTF. Here the CDR3 DNA reads TGTGCCAGCAGCTCCATTCAGGAAACCTATGGCTACACCTTC.

This chain connects TRBV27 to TRBJ1-4, with D hard to call. Germline CDR1 MNHEY, CDR2 SMNVEV (reference sequence). CDR3 size: 14 residues. The V and J ends lost 1 base and 4 bases respectively, with 7 bases between them. The CDR3 sequence is CASSLLAGNEKLFF. The DNA of the CDR3 is TGTGCCAGCAGTTTATTGGCGGGTAATGAAAAACTGTTTTTT. Complete variable domain (other parts from reference TRBV27 and TRBJ1-4): EAQVTQNPRYLITVTGKKLTVTCSQNMNHEYMSWYRQDPGLGLRQIYYSMNVEVTDKGDVPEGYKVSRKEKRNFPLILESPSPNQTSLYFCASSLLAGNEKLFFGSGTQLSVL.

CDR3 coding DNA: TGTGCCAGCAGCTTAGGGGACAGGGGGTTATATGAGCAGTTCTTC. It encodes CASSLGDRGLYEQFF. The chain is built from TRBV13 and TRBJ2-1; 10 nucleotides line up with TRBD1. The CDR3 is made up of 15 amino acids. Germline CDR1 and CDR2: PRHDT and FYEKMQ (reference sequence). With V trimmed by 0 bases and J by 8 bases, 4 bases remained unmatched.

On this clone itself: An end of the junction does not agree with germline; a read error may underlie this. V gene TRBV28 combines with J gene TRBJ2-3; no clear D. This CDR3 contains 16 residues. Germline V gene data show CDR1 as MDHEN and CDR2 as SYDVKM. In DNA form, the CDR3 reads TGCGCCAGCAGCACTCCCCGGGCCCTCCTCACAGATACGCAGTATTTT. Its protein product is CASSTPRALLTDTQYF.

The CDR3 sequence: CASSPQGAGARGYTF. As DNA, the CDR3 is TGTGCCAGCAGCCCGCAGGGGGCAGGGGCGCGGGGCTACACCTTC. The chain recombines TRBV11-3 with TRBJ1-2, with 8 bases fitting TRBD1. Germline-derived CDR1 and CDR2 are SGHNT and YENEEA. CDR3 length: 15 amino acids. V shed 5 bases and J 8 bases; nucleotides not matched to a gene: 13.

The chain carries TRBV27 and TRBJ1-1, with 9 bases aligning to TRBD1. After removal of 6 bases from V and 6 bases from J, the junction contained 11 bases not matched to a gene. This CDR3 is 15 amino acids long. Germline V CDR1 and CDR2: MNHEY, SMNVEV (reference sequence). The CDR3, as DNA: TGTGCCAGCAGGAGGACAGGGGTAGGGGAGGCTGAAGCTTTCTTT. This translates into CASRRTGVGEAEAFF.

This clone occurred a few times. The chain couples TRBV4-2 to TRBJ1-3, with a possible D match to TRBD1 (5 bases). Germline CDR1 and CDR2: LGHNA and YNFKEQ. Between the trimmed V and J ends, which lost 8 bases and 3 bases, there was a span of 23 bases. CDR3 length: 17 amino acids. The CDR3 coding sequence is TGTGCCAGCGCTCCAGGGTCCATAACGGGGAGTGGAAACACCATATATTTT. Translation gives CASAPGSITGSGNTIYF.

This chain joins TRBV7-6 and TRBJ1-1, with D possibly TRBD1 on 5 matching bases. With 4 bases removed from V and 4 bases from J, the gap between germline ends came to 7 bases. The CDR3 has 12 residues. Germline V lookup: CDR1 SGHVS, CDR2 FNYEAQ. The CDR3: CASSSGRTEAFF. The CDR3 nucleotides are TGTGCCAGCAGCTCGGGGCGCACTGAAGCTTTCTTT.

This rearrangement joins TRBV7-2 to TRBJ1-2; D might be TRBD1 (6 bases). The germline gives CDR1 SGHTA, CDR2 FQGNSA. This CDR3 contains 13 residues. Trimming took 1 base from V and 8 from J, leaving 11 bases between them. The CDR3, as DNA: TGTGCCAGCAGCTTAGTATGGGGGCAAGGCTACACCTTC. Its protein is CASSLVWGQGYTF.

The CDR3 nucleotides read TGTGCCAGCTCACCAACCTCTTCGGGGAGGTTTAACACTGAAGCTTTCTTT. It yields the protein CASSPTSSGRFNTEAFF. The J gene is TRBJ1-1, the V gene TRBV18; no clear D gene. Trimming shortened V by 2 bases and J by 2 bases, and 18 bases separated the two germline ends. Germline CDR1 reads KGHSH; CDR2 reads LQKENI. CDR3 length equals 17 residues.

The V gene is TRBV10-3, the J gene TRBJ2-2; 8 bases are a match to TRBD1. The length of the CDR3 is 17 residues. The germline CDR1 and CDR2 sequences are ENHRY and SYGVKD. V was pared by 8 bases and J by 4 bases, with 15 bases of the junction left unmatched. CDR3 loop: CAIATGAPTFFTGELFF. In DNA, the CDR3 is TGTGCCATCGCGACAGGGGCCCCCACCTTTTTCACCGGGGAGCTGTTTTTT.

The V call is TRBV19, the J call TRBJ1-1; D is unresolved. The germline gives CDR1 LNHDA, CDR2 SQIVND (reference sequence). CDR3 length: 14 amino acids. V shed 1 base and J shed 1 base, with 7 bases lying between them. CDR3 nucleotides: TGTGCCAGTAGTATAGGACGGTCGAACACTGAAGCTTTCTTT. Translated: CASSIGRSNTEAFF.

The V and J genes are TRBV7-2 and TRBJ2-7, with 12 bases aligning to TRBD2. Germline V gene data show CDR1 as SGHTA and CDR2 as FQGNSA. With 5 bases clipped from V and 4 bases from J, the junction kept 6 bases outside the gene matches. The CDR3 totals 15 residues. CDR3 coding DNA: TGTGCCAGCAGCCGAGGACTAGCGGGGAGTTACGAGCAGTACTTC. It yields the protein CASSRGLAGSYEQYF. Filled out from reference TRBV7-2 and TRBJ2-7, the complete variable domain reads GAGVSQSPSNKVTEKGKDVELRCDPISGHTALYWYRQSLGQGLEFLIYFQGNSAPDKSGLPSDRFSAERTGGSVSTLTIQRTQQEDSAVYLCASSRGLAGSYEQYFGPGTRLTVT.

This chain uses TRBV6-4 with TRBJ1-2, with D tentatively TRBD1 (6 bases). This CDR3 is built from 16 residues. V was trimmed by 10 bases and J by 2 bases, leaving 23 bases between them. Germline CDR1 MRHNA, CDR2 SNTAGT. The CDR3 is CANTTGGGLTNYGYTF. The CDR3 DNA reads TGTGCCAATACCACGGGCGGGGGGCTAACGAACTATGGCTACACCTTC.

V and J are TRBV10-3 and TRBJ1-1; weak D call: TRBD1 (6 bases). Germline lookup yields CDR1 ENHRY and CDR2 SYGVKD. The CDR3 is 15 amino acids. V was cut by 3 bases and J by 1 base, with 12 bases left in between. The CDR3 sequence: CAISDPGHPNTEAFF. Written as DNA, the CDR3 is TGTGCCATCAGTGACCCGGGACACCCGAACACTGAAGCTTTCTTT.

The V call is TRBV2, the J call TRBJ1-1, with 7 nucleotides matching TRBD1. The J segment lost 4 bases and the V segment lost 0 bases, leaving 17 bases of the junction unmatched. The CDR3 contains 19 residues. Germline values: CDR1 SNHLY, CDR2 FYNNEI. The CDR3 nucleotides are TGTGCCAGCAGTGAAGCGTTGAGGGGGCCAGGGTACCGGTCCACTGAAGCTTTCTTT. Its protein is CASSEALRGPGYRSTEAFF.

About this clone: This CDR3 is also generated by other DNA sequences in the sample. The rearrangement joins TRBV28 to TRBJ2-7, with 10 bases lining up with TRBD1. CDR1 is MDHEN and CDR2 is SYDVKM in the germline V gene. This CDR3 is 14 amino acids long. The junction had 7 bases not matched to a gene; V was cut back by 5 bases and J by 6 bases. The CDR3 region is CASSRRTGGGEQYF. The CDR3 DNA is TGTGCCAGCAGTCGTCGGACAGGGGGGGGCGAGCAGTACTTC.

V and J are TRBV5-1 and TRBJ2-4, with D perhaps matching TRBD2 (5 bases). Per germline, CDR1 SGHRS and CDR2 YFSETQ. Trimming removed 0 bases at V and 8 bases at J, with 6 bases between. The CDR3 totals 12 residues. This CDR3 reads CASSLEGDIQYF. CDR3 DNA sequence: TGCGCCAGCAGCTTGGAGGGAGACATTCAGTACTTC.

The chain carries TRBV7-9 and TRBJ1-3; 8 bases are a match to TRBD1. The J segment lost 2 bases and the V segment lost 5 bases, leaving 5 bases of the junction unmatched. The CDR3 sequence is 15 residues long. Germline V gene lookup returns CDR1 SEHNR and CDR2 FQNEAQ (reference sequence). Here the CDR3 reads CASSPGTGTGNTIYF. The CDR3 DNA sequence: TGTGCCAGCAGCCCGGGGACAGGTACTGGAAACACCATATATTTT.

The chain uses TRBV5-3 and TRBJ2-6, with D unresolved. TRBV5-3 counts as an open reading frame of uncertain function. The CDR3 length is 17 residues. With 0 bases removed from V and 0 bases from J, the gap between germline ends came to 10 bases. In DNA form, the CDR3 reads TGTGCCAGAAGCTTGGAGGGCCAAGGCTCTGGGGCCAACGTCCTGACTTTC. Protein sequence: CARSLEGQGSGANVLTF.

This clone has a handful of counts. The V call is TRBV28, the J call TRBJ1-5, with 8 bases matching TRBD1. With V trimmed by 9 bases and J by 10 bases, 11 bases remained unmatched. The CDR3 consists of 13 residues. Germline CDR1 and CDR2: MDHEN and SYDVKM. The CDR3 DNA reads as TGTGCCAGTCCCGGACAGGGCGGATTTCCCCAGCATTTT. Residues: CASPGQGGFPQHF.

The chain is built from TRBV9 and TRBJ2-3, with D perhaps assigned TRBD1 or TRBD2 (5 bases each). This CDR3 region has 17 residues. From germline, CDR1 is SGDLS and CDR2 YYNGEE. Trimming stripped 0 bases from V and 1 base from J, with 15 bases between. This CDR3 is CASSVGGSSFGTDTQYF. The CDR3 DNA reads as TGTGCCAGCAGCGTAGGGGGGTCTAGCTTCGGCACAGATACGCAGTATTTT.

A few counts support this clone. CDR3 region: CASSQLQGGRTEAFF. The CDR3 DNA reads TGCGCCAGCAGCCAATTACAGGGGGGACGCACTGAAGCTTTCTTT. The chain joins TRBV5-1 to TRBJ1-1, with 8 bases that match TRBD1. V was pared by 4 bases and J by 4 bases, with 9 bases of the junction left unmatched. This CDR3 contains 15 residues. Germline-derived CDR1 and CDR2 are SGHRS and YFSETQ.

The J gene is TRBJ2-7, the V gene TRBV7-2; 7 nucleotides line up with TRBD1. CDR3 length equals 14 residues. After removal of 2 bases from V and 2 bases from J, the junction contained 3 bases not matched to a gene. Germline V gene sequence: CDR1 SGHTA, CDR2 FQGNSA. The CDR3 DNA reads as TGTGCCAGCAGCTTAAGACAGGGCACCTACGAGCAGTACTTC. It is translated as CASSLRQGTYEQYF. The full variable domain, in which reference TRBV7-2 and TRBJ2-7 provide the parts outside the CDR3, is GAGVSQSPSNKVTEKGKDVELRCDPISGHTALYWYRQSLGQGLEFLIYFQGNSAPDKSGLPSDRFSAERTGGSVSTLTIQRTQQEDSAVYLCASSLRQGTYEQYFGPGTRLTVT.

The chain is built from TRBV5-1 and TRBJ2-3, with D uncertain. The germline V gene has CDR1 SGHRS and CDR2 YFSETQ. V lost 1 base and J 2 bases, leaving 2 bases between the germline ends. This CDR3 is built from 12 residues. CDR3 sequence reads: CASSLNTDTQYF. In DNA form, the CDR3 reads TGCGCCAGCAGCTTGAACACAGATACGCAGTATTTT.